The TCR beta chain under discussion was sequenced for a study of T cell responses to AZD1222 COVID-19 vaccine. Assay: immunoSEQ multiplex PCR; the TCRdb copy retains only in-frame clones and omits some. The repertoire consists of about 150,000 clones, with over 90% occurring once and the leading ten covering about 5.1%. The source was peripheral blood, collected on day 0 of AZD1222 vaccination. This receptor was identified in an adult in good health.

The CDR3 sequence: CSGKQVGMNTEAFF. The CDR3 DNA reads TGCAGCGGGAAGCAGGTCGGTATGAACACTGAAGCTTTCTTT. The chain employs TRBV29-1 and TRBJ1-1; D gene uncertain. This CDR3 is 14 amino acids long. V lost 7 bases and J lost 0, with 15 bases in between. CDR1 SQVTM and CDR2 ANQGSEA come from the germline V gene.